The 18 T cell receptor beta chains below were found in one sample sequenced in a study of CD8+ T cells in alopecia areata. It was cDNA, reverse transcribed from extracted RNA, that served as the sequencing template. The repertoire was sequenced with immunoSEQ multiplex PCR; TCRdb's copy has only in-frame clones and lacks some. The data contain 100,000 to 150,000 clones, 61% of them seen just once; the ten biggest clones take up 5% to 7%. Specified treatment: oral pan-JAK inhibitor, 5-10 mg twice daily. This specimen consisted of CD4+ T cells sorted from blood, obtained at week 4, from a patient treated with tofacitinib. These receptors were obtained from a human donor with alopecia areata.

The chain links TRBV28 to TRBJ1-2, with TRBD1 identical over 8 bases. The CDR3 length is 13 residues. Trimming took 10 bases from V and 4 from J; bases not matched to a gene: 8. Germline V gene lookup returns CDR1 MDHEN and CDR2 SYDVKM. The CDR3 loop reads CATRAQGAYGYTF. DNA of the CDR3: TGTGCCACCCGGGCCCAGGGGGCCTATGGCTACACCTTC.

This rearrangement joins TRBV27 to TRBJ1-1, with 7 bases identical to TRBD1. CDR1 and CDR2 (germline): MNHEY, SMNVEV (reference sequence). V lost 6 bases to trimming and J lost 1 base; unmatched junction nucleotides: 2. This CDR3 contains 13 residues. CDR3 sequence reads: CASRNRGNTEAFF. The DNA of the CDR3 is TGTGCCAGCAGAAACAGGGGGAACACTGAAGCTTTCTTT.

The J gene is TRBJ1-2, the V gene TRBV14, with D uncertain. Germline loops: CDR1 SGHDN, CDR2 FVKESK. The germline V and J ends were trimmed by 4 bases and 6 bases, with 12 bases remaining between them. The CDR3 covers 13 residues. DNA for the CDR3: TGTGCCAGCAGCCTTACCCCGAATAATGGCTACACCTTC. Its protein is CASSLTPNNGYTF.

The chain combines TRBV4-2 with TRBJ2-1, with 8 bases that match TRBD1. This CDR3 contains 14 residues. After removal of 3 bases from V and 5 bases from J, the junction contained 3 bases not matched to a gene. Germline CDR1 reads LGHNA; CDR2 reads YNFKEQ. The CDR3 spells CASSHLDRDNEQFF. Written as DNA, the CDR3 is TGTGCCAGCAGCCATCTGGACAGGGACAATGAGCAGTTCTTC.

This clone came up once. The chain employs TRBV7-9 and TRBJ2-3; D not certain. Germline CDR1 reads SEHNR; CDR2 reads FQNEAQ (reference sequence). V was shortened by 4 bases and J by 0 bases, with 5 bases between the two germline ends. The CDR3 has 13 residues. CDR3 sequence: CASSSTSTDTQYF. The CDR3 bases are TGTGCCAGCAGCTCGACGAGCACAGATACGCAGTATTTT.

The CDR3 DNA sequence: TGTGCCAGTGGATCGGGGGACTATGGCTACACCTTC. Translated, it gives CASGSGDYGYTF. The V gene is TRBV27, the J gene TRBJ1-2, with TRBD1 as a possible D gene (5 bases). Looked up from germline, CDR1 is MNHEY and CDR2 is SMNVEV (reference sequence). This CDR3 is built from 12 residues. V lost 9 bases, J lost 3 bases, and 11 bases lay in between.

The J gene is TRBJ2-7, the V gene TRBV9; D ambiguous. The CDR3 is 12 residues long. The germline V and J ends were trimmed by 4 bases and 1 base, with 6 bases remaining between them. Germline V lookup: CDR1 SGDLS, CDR2 YYNGEE. The chain's CDR3 is CASSKNSYEQYF. Written as DNA, the CDR3 is TGTGCCAGCAGCAAAAATTCCTACGAGCAGTACTTC.

The rearrangement links TRBV6-5 to TRBJ1-5, with D possibly matching TRBD1 (5 bases). The CDR3 loop spans 13 amino acids. V dropped 5 bases and J dropped 4 bases, with 9 bases sitting between them. Germline lookup yields CDR1 MNHEY and CDR2 SVGAGI. Here the CDR3 reads CASSGHPNQPQHF. The CDR3 bases are TGTGCCAGCAGTGGACACCCTAATCAGCCCCAGCATTTT.

This clone came up a few times. The chain has TRBV15 and TRBJ1-5; no clear D. The germline gives CDR1 LNHNV, CDR2 YYDKDF (reference sequence). With 1 base removed from V and 0 bases from J, the gap between germline ends came to 7 bases. The CDR3 runs to 15 residues. The CDR3 is CATSRVGNSNQPQHF. The CDR3 nucleotides are TGTGCCACCAGCAGAGTAGGGAATAGCAATCAGCCCCAGCATTTT.

This clone was seen a few times. The chain combines TRBV5-1 with TRBJ2-2, with 8 bases matching TRBD1. With 4 bases clipped from V and 3 bases from J, the junction kept 5 bases outside the gene matches. The CDR3 is 15 residues long. Looked up from germline, CDR1 is SGHRS and CDR2 is YFSETQ. The CDR3 sequence: CASSDGQGYTGELFF. CDR3 DNA sequence: TGCGCCAGCAGCGATGGACAGGGTTACACCGGGGAGCTGTTTTTT.

This chain connects TRBV4-1 to TRBJ2-1; 7 bases line up with TRBD2. The CDR3 spans 15 residues. Trimming cost V 4 bases and J 12 bases; bases outside gene matches: 15. Germline V lookup: CDR1 MGHRA, CDR2 YSYEKL. The DNA for the CDR3 is TGCGCCAGCAGCCTCGAACGGGGGGAGCGACATGGGCAGTTCTTC. This translates into CASSLERGERHGQFF.

The chain combines TRBV2 with TRBJ2-5, with 15 bases identical to TRBD2. V dropped 5 bases and J dropped 1; count of bases not matched to a gene: 5. The CDR3 contains 17 residues. The germline V gene encodes CDR1 SNHLY and CDR2 FYNNEI. The chain's CDR3 is CASSRTSGGAGQETQYF. Written as DNA, the CDR3 is TGTGCCAGCAGTCGGACTAGCGGGGGGGCCGGCCAAGAGACCCAGTACTTC. Full variable domain (missing parts from reference TRBV2 and TRBJ2-5): EPEVTQTPSHQVTQMGQEVILRCVPISNHLYFYWYRQILGQKVEFLVSFYNNEISEKSEIFDDQFSVERPDGSNFTLKIRSTKLEDSAMYFCASSRTSGGAGQETQYFGPGTRLLVL.

The chain combines TRBV30 with TRBJ1-1; tentatively, D is TRBD1 (6 bases). CDR3 length equals 12 residues. The germline CDR1 and CDR2 sequences are GTSNPN and SVGIG (reference sequence). Between the trimmed V and J ends, which lost 4 bases and 7 bases, there was a span of 13 bases. The CDR3 bases are TGTGCCTGGATTCCCGGGGGCAGTGAAGCTTTCTTT. Translation gives CAWIPGGSEAFF.

The chain recombines TRBV25-1 with TRBJ1-5, with D perhaps TRBD1 (6 bases). The V end lost 2 bases, the J end lost 3 bases, and 17 bases lay between the germline ends. Germline-derived CDR1 and CDR2 are MGHDK and SYGVNS. CDR3 length: 17 residues. The CDR3 bases are TGTGCCAGCAGTGAAGGCCCTCTAGGGGACAACAATCAGCCCCAGCATTTT. Protein: CASSEGPLGDNNQPQHF.

The chain uses TRBV19 and TRBJ2-1, with TRBD2 matching over 11 bases. The V and J ends lost 5 bases and 8 bases, in that order; junction bases with no gene match: 11. The germline gives CDR1 LNHDA, CDR2 SQIVND (reference sequence). The CDR3 totals 16 residues. The CDR3 DNA is TGTGCCAGTAGTTCGACGTCTAGCGGGAGGAGGTATGAGCAGTTCTTC. It codes for CASSSTSSGRRYEQFF. The full variable domain, in which reference TRBV19 and TRBJ2-1 provide the parts outside the CDR3, is DGGITQSPKYLFRKEGQNVTLSCEQNLNHDAMYWYRQDPGQGLRLIYYSQIVNDFQKGDIAEGYSVSREKKESFPLTVTSAQKNPTAFYLCASSSTSSGRRYEQFFGPGTRLTVL.

This clone was observed a single time. The same CDR3 can be traced to other DNA sequences in this sample. The chain is built from TRBV18 and TRBJ1-4, with TRBD1 identical over 8 bases. Trimming cost V 4 bases and J 2 bases; bases outside gene matches: 0. CDR3 length: 14 residues. Germline V lookup: CDR1 KGHSH, CDR2 LQKENI. CDR3 in DNA: TGTGCCAGCTCACGGGACAGGACTAATGAAAAACTGTTTTTT. Translation gives CASSRDRTNEKLFF. Full variable domain (rest looked up from reference TRBV18 and TRBJ1-4): NAGVMQNPRHLVRRRGQEARLRCSPMKGHSHVYWYRQLPEEGLKFMVYLQKENIIDESGMPKERFSAEFPKEGPSILRIQQVVRGDSAAYFCASSRDRTNEKLFFGSGTQLSVL.

The rearrangement links TRBV30 to TRBJ1-1; unclear D gene. This CDR3 has 14 residues. Germline loops: CDR1 GTSNPN, CDR2 SVGIG (reference sequence). The V end lost 0 bases, the J end lost 0 bases, and 8 bases lay between the germline ends. This CDR3 is CAWSVGPMNTEAFF. The CDR3, as DNA: TGTGCCTGGAGTGTCGGCCCCATGAACACTGAAGCTTTCTTT.

The chain joins TRBV5-6 to TRBJ2-1; 13 positions match TRBD2. The CDR3 covers 19 residues. V lost 4 bases and J lost 0; bases outside the gene matches: 10. Germline V gene lookup returns CDR1 SGHDT and CDR2 YYEEEE. The CDR3 spells CASSVGGLAGPNSYNEQFF. For the CDR3, the DNA is TGTGCCAGCAGCGTAGGGGGACTAGCGGGACCAAACTCCTACAATGAGCAGTTCTTC.